This is a list of T cell receptor beta chains from one sample in a study of CD8+ T cells in alopecia areata. Repertoires were generated with immunoSEQ multiplex PCR, while TCRdb's copy carries only in-frame clones and drops some. The sample comprises approximately 130,000 clones, roughly 50% of which are singletons, and roughly 10% rests with the top ten. Specimen: NKG2D-low CD8+ T cells sorted from blood. These receptors originate from a human donor with alopecia areata. Both conserved end residues are part of each CDR3. D genes are given only for firm matches. The listing skips clone size in some rows; elsewhere it reads once, few, many or a size class.

v_gene	abundance	d_gene	j_gene	CDR3aa	CDR3nt
TRBV2	.	.	TRBJ2-7	CASSSRSYEQYF	TGTGCCAGCAGTAGTCGGTCCTACGAGCAGTACTTC
TRBV19	few	TRBD2	TRBJ2-1	CASSAAGGSWNEQFF	TGTGCCAGTAGCGCCGCGGGAGGGAGCTGGAATGAGCAGTTCTTC
TRBV15	few	.	TRBJ1-2	CATSPVYSSLGYTF	TGTGCCACCAGCCCCGTTTACAGTTCCCTTGGCTACACCTTC
TRBV5-1	.	.	TRBJ2-7	CASSLAASYEQYF	TGCGCCAGCAGCTTGGCAGCCTCCTACGAGCAGTACTTC
TRBV7-2	.	.	TRBJ2-1	CASSFAGSEQFF	TGTGCCAGCAGCTTCGCAGGGAGTGAGCAGTTCTTC
TRBV6-5	.	.	TRBJ2-1	CASSYSRGSEQFF	TGTGCCAGCAGTTACTCGAGGGGCAGTGAGCAGTTCTTC
TRBV27	.	TRBD2	TRBJ2-1	CASTRTSDNEQFF	TGTGCCAGCACCAGGACTAGCGACAATGAGCAGTTCTTC
TRBV7-9	medium-sized	.	TRBJ1-5	CASSVFGGQPQHF	TGTGCCAGCAGCGTCTTTGGTGGTCAGCCCCAGCATTTT
TRBV30	.	TRBD1	TRBJ2-3	CAWTPGTGGTDTQYF	TGTGCCTGGACCCCTGGGACAGGGGGCACAGATACGCAGTATTTT
TRBV7-9	few	.	TRBJ2-7	CASSLSSEAYEQYF	TGTGCCAGCAGCTTATCCAGCGAAGCCTACGAGCAGTACTTC
TRBV23-1	.	.	TRBJ2-2	CASSQGKRSNTGELFF	TGCGCCAGCAGTCAAGGGAAACGCTCGAACACCGGGGAGCTGTTTTTT
TRBV29-1	few	TRBD1	TRBJ2-7	CSVEDRDRANEQYF	TGCAGCGTTGAAGATCGGGACAGGGCAAACGAGCAGTACTTC
TRBV29-1	.	.	TRBJ2-1	CSVEVASRHEQFF	TGCAGCGTTGAAGTAGCCAGCCGCCACGAGCAGTTCTTC
TRBV29-1	few	.	TRBJ1-2	CSVDPYSGMVDGYTF	TGCAGCGTTGACCCGTACTCAGGGATGGTGGACGGCTACACCTTC
TRBV4-1	.	.	TRBJ2-2	CASSQGTGELFF	TGCGCCAGCAGCCAGGGAACCGGGGAGCTGTTTTTT
TRBV29-1	.	TRBD2	TRBJ2-2	CSVELAGVNTGELFF	TGCAGCGTTGAATTAGCGGGAGTTAATACCGGGGAGCTGTTTTTT
TRBV29-1	.	.	TRBJ2-2	CSHPGENTGELFF	TGCAGCCACCCGGGGGAGAACACCGGGGAGCTGTTTTTT